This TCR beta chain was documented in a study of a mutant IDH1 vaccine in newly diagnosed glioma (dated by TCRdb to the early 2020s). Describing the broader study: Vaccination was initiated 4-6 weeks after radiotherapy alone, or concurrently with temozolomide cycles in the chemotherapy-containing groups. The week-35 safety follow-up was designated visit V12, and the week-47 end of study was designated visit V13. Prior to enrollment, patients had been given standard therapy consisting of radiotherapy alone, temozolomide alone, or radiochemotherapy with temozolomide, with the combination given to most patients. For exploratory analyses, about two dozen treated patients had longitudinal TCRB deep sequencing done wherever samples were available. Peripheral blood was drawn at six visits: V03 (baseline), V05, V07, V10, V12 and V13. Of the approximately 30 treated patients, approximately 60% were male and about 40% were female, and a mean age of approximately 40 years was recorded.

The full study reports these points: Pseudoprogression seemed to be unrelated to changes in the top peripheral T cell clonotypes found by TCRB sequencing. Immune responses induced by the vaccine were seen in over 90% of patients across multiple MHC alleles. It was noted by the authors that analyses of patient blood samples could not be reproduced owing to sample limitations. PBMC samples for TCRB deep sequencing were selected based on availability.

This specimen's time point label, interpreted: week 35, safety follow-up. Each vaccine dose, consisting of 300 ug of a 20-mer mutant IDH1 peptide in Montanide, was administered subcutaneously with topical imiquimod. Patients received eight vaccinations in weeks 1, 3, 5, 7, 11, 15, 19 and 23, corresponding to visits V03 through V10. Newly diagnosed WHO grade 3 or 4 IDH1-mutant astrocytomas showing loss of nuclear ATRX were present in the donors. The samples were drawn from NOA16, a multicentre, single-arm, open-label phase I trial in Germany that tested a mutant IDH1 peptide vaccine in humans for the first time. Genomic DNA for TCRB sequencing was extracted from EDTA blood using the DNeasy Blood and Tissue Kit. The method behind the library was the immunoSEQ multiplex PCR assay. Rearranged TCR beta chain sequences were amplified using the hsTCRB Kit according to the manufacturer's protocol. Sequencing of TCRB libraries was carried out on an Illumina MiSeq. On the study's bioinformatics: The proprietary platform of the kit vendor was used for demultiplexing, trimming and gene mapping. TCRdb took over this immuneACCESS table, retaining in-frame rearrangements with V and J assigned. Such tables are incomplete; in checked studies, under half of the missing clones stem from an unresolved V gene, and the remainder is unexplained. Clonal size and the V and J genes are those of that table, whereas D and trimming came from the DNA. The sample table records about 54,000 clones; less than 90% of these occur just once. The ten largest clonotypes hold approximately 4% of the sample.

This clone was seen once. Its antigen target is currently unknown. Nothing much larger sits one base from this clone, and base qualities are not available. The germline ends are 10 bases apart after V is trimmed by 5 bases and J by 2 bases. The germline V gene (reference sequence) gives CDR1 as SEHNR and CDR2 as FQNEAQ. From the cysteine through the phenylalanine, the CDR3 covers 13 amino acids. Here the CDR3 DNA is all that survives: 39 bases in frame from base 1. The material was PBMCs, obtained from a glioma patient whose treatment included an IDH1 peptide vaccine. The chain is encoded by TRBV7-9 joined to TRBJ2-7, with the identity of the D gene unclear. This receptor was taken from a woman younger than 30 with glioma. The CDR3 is CASSPPSTYEQYF. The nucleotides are TGTGCCAGCAGCCCGCCGAGTACCTACGAGCAGTACTTC.